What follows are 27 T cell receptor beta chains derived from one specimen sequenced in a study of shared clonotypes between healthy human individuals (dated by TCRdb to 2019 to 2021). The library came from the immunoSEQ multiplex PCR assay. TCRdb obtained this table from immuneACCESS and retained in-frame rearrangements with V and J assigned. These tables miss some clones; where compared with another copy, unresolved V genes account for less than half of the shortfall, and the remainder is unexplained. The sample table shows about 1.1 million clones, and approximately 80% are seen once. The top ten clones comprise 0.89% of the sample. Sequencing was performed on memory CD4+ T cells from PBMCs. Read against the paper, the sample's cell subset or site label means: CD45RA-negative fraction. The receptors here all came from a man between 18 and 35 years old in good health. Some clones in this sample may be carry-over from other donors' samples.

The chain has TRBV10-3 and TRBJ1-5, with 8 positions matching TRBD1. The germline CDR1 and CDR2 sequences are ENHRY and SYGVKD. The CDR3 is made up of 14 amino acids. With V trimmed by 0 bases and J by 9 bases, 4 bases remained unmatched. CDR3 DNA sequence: TGTGCCATCAGTGAGTCGGCAGGGGGCCGGCCCCAGCATTTT. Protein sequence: CAISESAGGRPQHF.

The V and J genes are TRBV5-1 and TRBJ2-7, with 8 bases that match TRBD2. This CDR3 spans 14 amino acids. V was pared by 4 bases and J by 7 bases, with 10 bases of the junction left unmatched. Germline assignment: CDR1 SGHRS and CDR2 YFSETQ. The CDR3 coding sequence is TGCGCCAGCAGCACCGTAGCGGGATCGCGGGAGCAGTACTTC. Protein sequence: CASSTVAGSREQYF.

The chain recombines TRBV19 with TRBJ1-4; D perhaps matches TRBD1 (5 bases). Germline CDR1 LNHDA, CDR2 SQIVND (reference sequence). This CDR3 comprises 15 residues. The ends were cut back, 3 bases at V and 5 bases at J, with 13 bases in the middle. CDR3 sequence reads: CASSIQSRDNEKLFF. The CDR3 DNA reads TGTGCCAGTAGTATTCAGTCCCGGGACAATGAAAAACTGTTTTTT. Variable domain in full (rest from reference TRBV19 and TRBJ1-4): DGGITQSPKYLFRKEGQNVTLSCEQNLNHDAMYWYRQDPGQGLRLIYYSQIVNDFQKGDIAEGYSVSREKKESFPLTVTSAQKNPTAFYLCASSIQSRDNEKLFFGSGTQLSVL.

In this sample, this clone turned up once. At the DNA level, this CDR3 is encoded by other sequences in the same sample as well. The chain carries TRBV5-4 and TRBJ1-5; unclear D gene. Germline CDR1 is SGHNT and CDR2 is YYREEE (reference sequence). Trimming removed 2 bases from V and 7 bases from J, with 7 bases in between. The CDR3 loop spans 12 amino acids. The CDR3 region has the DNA TGTGCCAGCAGCTTAGTAGGGCAGCCCCAGCATTTT. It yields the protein CASSLVGQPQHF.

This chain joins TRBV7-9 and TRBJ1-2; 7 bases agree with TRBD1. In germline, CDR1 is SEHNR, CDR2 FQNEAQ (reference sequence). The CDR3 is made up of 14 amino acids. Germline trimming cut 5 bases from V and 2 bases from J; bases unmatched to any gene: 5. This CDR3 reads CASSLSDRNYGYTF. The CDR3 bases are TGTGCCAGCAGCCTCTCGGACAGGAACTATGGCTACACCTTC. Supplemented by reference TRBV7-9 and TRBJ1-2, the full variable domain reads DTGVSQNPRHKITKRGQNVTFRCDPISEHNRLYWYRQTLGQGPEFLTYFQNEAQLEKSRLLSDRFSAERPKGSFSTLEIQRTEQGDSAMYLCASSLSDRNYGYTFGSGTRLTVV.

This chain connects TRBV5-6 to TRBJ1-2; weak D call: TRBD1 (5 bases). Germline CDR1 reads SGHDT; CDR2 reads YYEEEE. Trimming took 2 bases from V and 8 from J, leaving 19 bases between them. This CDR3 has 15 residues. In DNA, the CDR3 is TGTGCCAGCAGCTTCCTTAGCCAAACAGGTCGAGGCTACACCTTC. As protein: CASSFLSQTGRGYTF.

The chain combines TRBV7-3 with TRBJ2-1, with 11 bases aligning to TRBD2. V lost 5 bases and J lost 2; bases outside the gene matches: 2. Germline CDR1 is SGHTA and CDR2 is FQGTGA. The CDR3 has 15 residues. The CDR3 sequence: CASSMTSGTYNEQFF. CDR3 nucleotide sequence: TGTGCCAGCAGCATGACTAGCGGGACCTACAATGAGCAGTTCTTC.

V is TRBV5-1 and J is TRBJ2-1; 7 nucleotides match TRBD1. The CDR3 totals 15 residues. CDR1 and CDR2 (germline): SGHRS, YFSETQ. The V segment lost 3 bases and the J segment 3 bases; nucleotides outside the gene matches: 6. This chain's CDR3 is CASSSTGQYYNEQFF. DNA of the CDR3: TGCGCCAGCAGCTCCACGGGACAGTACTACAATGAGCAGTTCTTC.

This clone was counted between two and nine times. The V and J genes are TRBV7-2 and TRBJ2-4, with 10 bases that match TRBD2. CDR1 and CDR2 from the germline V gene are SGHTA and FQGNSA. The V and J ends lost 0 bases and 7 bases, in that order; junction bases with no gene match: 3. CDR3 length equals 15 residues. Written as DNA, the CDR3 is TGTGCCAGCAGCTTAGCCCTAGCGGGAGTTAACATTCAGTACTTC. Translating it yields CASSLALAGVNIQYF.

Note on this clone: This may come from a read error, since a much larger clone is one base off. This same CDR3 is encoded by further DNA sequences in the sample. The CDR3 DNA reads TGTGCCAGCAGTACCCCGCAAGAGACCCAGTACTTC. It is translated as CASSTPQETQYF. J is TRBJ2-5 and V is TRBV6-6; D is undetermined. This CDR3 has 12 amino acids. Trimming took 5 bases from V and 2 from J, leaving 6 bases between them. The germline V gene has CDR1 MNHNY and CDR2 SVGAGI (reference sequence).

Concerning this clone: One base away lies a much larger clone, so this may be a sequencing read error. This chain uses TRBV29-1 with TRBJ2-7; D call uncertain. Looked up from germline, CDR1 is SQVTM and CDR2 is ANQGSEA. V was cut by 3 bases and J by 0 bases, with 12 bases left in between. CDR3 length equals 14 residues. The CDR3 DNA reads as TGCAGCGTTGAGGTGTCGACTGACTCCTACGAGCAGTACTTC. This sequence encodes CSVEVSTDSYEQYF.

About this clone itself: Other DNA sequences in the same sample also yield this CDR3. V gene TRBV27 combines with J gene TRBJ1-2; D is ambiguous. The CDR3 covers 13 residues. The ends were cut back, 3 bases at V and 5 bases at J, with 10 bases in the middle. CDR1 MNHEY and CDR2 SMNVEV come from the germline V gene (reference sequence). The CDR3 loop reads CASSFRAAYGYTF. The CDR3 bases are TGTGCCAGCAGTTTTAGGGCGGCTTATGGCTACACCTTC.

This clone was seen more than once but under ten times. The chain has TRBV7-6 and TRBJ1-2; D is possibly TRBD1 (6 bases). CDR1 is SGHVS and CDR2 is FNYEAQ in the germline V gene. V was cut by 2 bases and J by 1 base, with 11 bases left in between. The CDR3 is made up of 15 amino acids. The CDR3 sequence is CASSLQSDSNYGYTF. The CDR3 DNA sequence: TGTGCCAGCAGCTTACAGTCGGACAGTAACTATGGCTACACCTTC. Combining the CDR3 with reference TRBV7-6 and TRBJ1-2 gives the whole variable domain GAGVSQSPRYKVTKRGQDVALRCDPISGHVSLYWYRQALGQGPEFLTYFNYEAQQDKSGLPNDRFSAERPEGSISTLTIQRTEQRDSAMYRCASSLQSDSNYGYTFGSGTRLTVV.

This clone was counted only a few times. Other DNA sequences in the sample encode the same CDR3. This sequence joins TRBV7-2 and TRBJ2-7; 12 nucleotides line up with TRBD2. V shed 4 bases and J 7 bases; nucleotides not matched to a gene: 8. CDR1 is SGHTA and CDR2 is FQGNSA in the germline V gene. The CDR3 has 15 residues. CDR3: CASSSPLTSGSEQYF. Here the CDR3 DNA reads TGTGCCAGCAGCTCCCCCTTGACTAGCGGGAGTGAGCAGTACTTC.

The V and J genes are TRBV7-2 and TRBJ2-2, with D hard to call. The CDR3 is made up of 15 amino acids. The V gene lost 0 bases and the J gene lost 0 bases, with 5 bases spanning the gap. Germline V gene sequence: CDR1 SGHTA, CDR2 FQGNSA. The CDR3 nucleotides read TGTGCCAGCAGCTTAGCAGTCGCGAACACCGGGGAGCTGTTTTTT. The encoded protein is CASSLAVANTGELFF.

CDR3 DNA: TGTGCCAGCAGCGTAGACGCGAGAAACACCATATATTTT. Protein product: CASSVDARNTIYF. The chain carries TRBV9 and TRBJ1-3, with D hard to call. The CDR3 totals 13 residues. Trimming took off 0 bases at V and 5 bases at J, with 6 bases between the two ends. Germline V lookup: CDR1 SGDLS, CDR2 YYNGEE.

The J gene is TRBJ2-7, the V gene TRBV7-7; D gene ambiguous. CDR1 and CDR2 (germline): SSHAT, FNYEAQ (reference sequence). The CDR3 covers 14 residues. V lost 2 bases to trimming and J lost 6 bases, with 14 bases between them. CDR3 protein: CASSLNGESSEQYF. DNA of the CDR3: TGTGCCAGCAGCTTAAATGGCGAGTCAAGCGAGCAGTACTTC.

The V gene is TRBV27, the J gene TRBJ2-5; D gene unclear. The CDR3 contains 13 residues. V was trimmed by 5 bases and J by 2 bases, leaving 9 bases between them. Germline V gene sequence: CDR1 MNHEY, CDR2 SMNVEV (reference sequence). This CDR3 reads CASSPFGQETQYF. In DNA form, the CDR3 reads TGTGCCAGCAGTCCCTTTGGGCAAGAGACCCAGTACTTC.

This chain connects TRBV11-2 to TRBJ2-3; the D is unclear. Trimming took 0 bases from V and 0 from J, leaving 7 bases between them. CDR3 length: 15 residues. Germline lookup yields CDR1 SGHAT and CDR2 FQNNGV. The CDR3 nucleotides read TGTGCCAGCAGCTTAGATCAGATTAGCACAGATACGCAGTATTTT. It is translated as CASSLDQISTDTQYF.

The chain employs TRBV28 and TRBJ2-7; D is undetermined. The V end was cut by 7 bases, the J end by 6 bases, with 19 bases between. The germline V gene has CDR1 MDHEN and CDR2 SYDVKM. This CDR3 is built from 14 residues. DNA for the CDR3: TGTGCCAGCAATACTCCGGGCACTGTGGGCGAGCAGTACTTC. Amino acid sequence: CASNTPGTVGEQYF.

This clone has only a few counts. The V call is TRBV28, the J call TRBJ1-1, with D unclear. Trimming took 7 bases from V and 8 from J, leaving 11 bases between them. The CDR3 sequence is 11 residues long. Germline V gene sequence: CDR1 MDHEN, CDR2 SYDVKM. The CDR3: CASTAAREAFF. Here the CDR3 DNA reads TGTGCCAGCACGGCAGCTCGGGAAGCTTTCTTT.

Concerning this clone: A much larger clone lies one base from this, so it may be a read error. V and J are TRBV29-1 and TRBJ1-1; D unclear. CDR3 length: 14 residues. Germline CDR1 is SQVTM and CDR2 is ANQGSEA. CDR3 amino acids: CSVEAGRMNIEAFF. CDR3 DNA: TGCAGCGTTGAAGCGGGTAGGATGAACATTGAAGCTTTCTTT.

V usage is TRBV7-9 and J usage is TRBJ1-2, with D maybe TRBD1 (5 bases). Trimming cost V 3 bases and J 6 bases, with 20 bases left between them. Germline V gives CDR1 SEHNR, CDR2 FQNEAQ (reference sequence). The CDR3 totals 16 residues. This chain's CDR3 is CASSLFVDRPKDGYTF. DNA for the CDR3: TGTGCCAGCAGCTTGTTTGTTGACAGACCAAAGGATGGCTACACCTTC.

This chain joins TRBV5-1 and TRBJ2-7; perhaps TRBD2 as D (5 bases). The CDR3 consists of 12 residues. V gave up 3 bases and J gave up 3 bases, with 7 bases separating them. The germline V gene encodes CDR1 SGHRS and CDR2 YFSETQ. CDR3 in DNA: TGCGCCAGCAGCTCGGGGAACTACGAGCAGTACTTC. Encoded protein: CASSSGNYEQYF.

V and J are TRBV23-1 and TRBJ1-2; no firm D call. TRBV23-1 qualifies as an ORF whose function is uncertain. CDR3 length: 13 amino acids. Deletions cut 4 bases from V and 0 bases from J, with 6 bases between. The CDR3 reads CASSLPPNYGYTF. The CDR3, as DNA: TGCGCCAGCAGTCTACCTCCTAACTATGGCTACACCTTC.

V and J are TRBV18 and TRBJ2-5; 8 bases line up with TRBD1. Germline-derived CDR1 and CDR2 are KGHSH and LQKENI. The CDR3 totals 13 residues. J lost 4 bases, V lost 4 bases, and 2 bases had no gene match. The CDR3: CASSQDRVETQYF. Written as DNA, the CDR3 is TGTGCCAGCTCACAGGACAGGGTAGAGACCCAGTACTTC.

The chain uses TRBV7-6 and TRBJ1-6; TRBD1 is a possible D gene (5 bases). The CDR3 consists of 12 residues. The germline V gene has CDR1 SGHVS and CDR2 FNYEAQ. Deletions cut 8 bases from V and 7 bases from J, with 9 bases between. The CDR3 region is CASGGRNSPLHF. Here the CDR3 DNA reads TGTGCCAGCGGGGGTCGGAATTCACCCCTCCACTTT.